Each of the 32 T cell receptor beta chains below was sequenced from the same sample in a study of blood T cell repertoires in COVID-19. Clones were read by immunoSEQ multiplex PCR, and TCRdb kept only the in-frame ones, dropping some. The data show some 290,000 clones, less than 90% seen once. Sequences were obtained from peripheral blood. These TCRs come from a man in his 60s who had recovered from COVID-19.

This sequence joins TRBV6-5 and TRBJ1-1, with 8 nucleotides matching TRBD1. Germline trimming cut 7 bases from V and 2 bases from J; bases unmatched to any gene: 3. CDR3 length: 13 residues. Germline V lookup: CDR1 MNHEY, CDR2 SVGAGI. This CDR3 is CASNTGGNTEAFF. The CDR3 DNA follows: TGTGCCAGCAATACAGGGGGAAACACTGAAGCTTTCTTT.

This sequence joins TRBV21-1 and TRBJ2-3; TRBD2, the table's D call, was not compared with the DNA. TRBV21-1 is a known pseudogene. The CDR3 spans 16 residues. CDR3 region: CASSKLDSRFTDTQYF. The CDR3 DNA is TGTGCCAGCAGCAAGTTGGACTCAAGGTTCACAGATACGCAGTATTTT.

The sample holds a few counts of this clone. This sequence joins TRBV9 and TRBJ2-2; 8 bases fit TRBD1. V lost 3 bases, J lost 7 bases, and 8 bases stayed unmatched. The germline V gene has CDR1 SGDLS and CDR2 YYNGEE. The CDR3 has 15 residues. CDR3 amino acids: CASSARTGSIGELFF. The CDR3 coding sequence is TGTGCCAGCAGCGCTCGGACAGGGAGTATCGGGGAGCTGTTTTTT. The variable domain in full, completed from reference TRBV9 and TRBJ2-2, reads DSGVTQTPKHLITATGQRVTLRCSPRSGDLSVYWYQQSLDQGLQFLIQYYNGEERAKGNILERFSAQQFPDLHSELNLSSLELGDSALYFCASSARTGSIGELFFGEGSRLTVL.

The chain couples TRBV4-2 to TRBJ2-2; D is perhaps TRBD1 (7 bases). The CDR3 has 15 amino acids. CDR1 LGHNA and CDR2 YNFKEQ come from the germline V gene. V dropped 5 bases and J dropped 5 bases, with 15 bases sitting between them. DNA of the CDR3: TGTGCCAGCAGCGGGGGCAGGGGGAGGACCGGGGAGCTGTTTTTT. It codes for CASSGGRGRTGELFF.

The J gene is TRBJ1-5, the V gene TRBV28; D is unclear. The CDR3 has 14 residues. The germline V gene encodes CDR1 MDHEN and CDR2 SYDVKM. The V and J ends lost 1 base and 7 bases respectively, with 11 bases between them. The CDR3 reads CASSLSGYGQPQHF. For the CDR3, the DNA is TGTGCCAGCAGTTTATCCGGGTACGGACAGCCCCAGCATTTT.

V usage is TRBV5-4 and J usage is TRBJ2-5; TRBD2 aligns across 13 bases. The J segment lost 0 bases and the V segment lost 4 bases, leaving 0 bases of the junction unmatched. The CDR3 is 15 amino acids. CDR1 SGHNT and CDR2 YYREEE come from the germline V gene (reference sequence). CDR3 sequence reads: CASSGLAGDQETQYF. Written as DNA, the CDR3 is TGTGCCAGCAGCGGACTAGCGGGGGACCAAGAGACCCAGTACTTC.

This clone was picked up a small number of times. This chain links TRBV5-1 with TRBJ1-1; 8 bases fit TRBD1. Trimming took 2 bases from V and 4 from J; bases not matched to a gene: 1. The CDR3 runs to 13 residues. Germline V gene sequence: CDR1 SGHRS, CDR2 YFSETQ. CDR3 sequence reads: CASSLQGGTEAFF. For the CDR3, the DNA is TGCGCCAGCAGCTTACAGGGGGGCACTGAAGCTTTCTTT.

The chain links TRBV19 to TRBJ2-6; 7 bases match TRBD1. This CDR3 contains 17 residues. The germline gives CDR1 LNHDA, CDR2 SQIVND (reference sequence). V shed 1 base and J 0 bases; nucleotides not matched to a gene: 3. The CDR3 DNA follows: TGTGCCAGTAGTATAGGGGGACAGTCCTCTGGGGCCAACGTCCTGACTTTC. It translates to CASSIGGQSSGANVLTF. The full variable domain, completed using reference TRBV19 and TRBJ2-6, is DGGITQSPKYLFRKEGQNVTLSCEQNLNHDAMYWYRQDPGQGLRLIYYSQIVNDFQKGDIAEGYSVSREKKESFPLTVTSAQKNPTAFYLCASSIGGQSSGANVLTFGAGSRLTVL.

V is TRBV28 and J is TRBJ2-5; 7 bases are shared with TRBD2. The CDR3 totals 16 residues. The germline CDR1 and CDR2 sequences are MDHEN and SYDVKM. The junction had 8 bases not matched to a gene; V was cut back by 3 bases and J by 1 base. The CDR3 is CASSFLSGAVQETQYF. Here the CDR3 DNA reads TGTGCCAGCAGTTTCTTGAGCGGGGCAGTCCAAGAGACCCAGTACTTC.

The chain links TRBV19 to TRBJ2-6, with a tentative D call TRBD2 (6 bases). The V and J ends lost 5 bases and 2 bases respectively, with 13 bases between them. Per germline, CDR1 LNHDA and CDR2 SQIVND (reference sequence). This CDR3 region has 16 residues. CDR3 protein: CASSYLPGAGANVLTF. DNA for the CDR3: TGTGCCAGTAGTTACCTCCCGGGGGCTGGGGCCAACGTCCTGACTTTC.

The CDR3 sequence is CASGLAGVVEQYF. In nucleotides, the CDR3 is TGTGCCAGTGGACTAGCGGGAGTCGTCGAGCAGTACTTC. The rearrangement links TRBV6-5 to TRBJ2-7; 13 positions agree with TRBD2. The CDR3 is made up of 13 amino acids. Germline V gives CDR1 MNHEY, CDR2 SVGAGI. The V segment lost 9 bases and the J segment 6 bases; nucleotides outside the gene matches: 5.

The V call is TRBV6-5, the J call TRBJ2-1; 10 bases agree with TRBD1. The ends lost 6 bases at V and 10 bases at J; junction bases unmatched: 3. Germline V gene data show CDR1 as MNHEY and CDR2 as SVGAGI. CDR3 length: 12 amino acids. The DNA of the CDR3 is TGTGCCAGCAGACTGACAGGGGGCGAGCAGTTCTTC. Its protein is CASRLTGGEQFF.

This chain links TRBV30 with TRBJ1-2, with 7 nucleotides matching TRBD1. Germline assignment: CDR1 GTSNPN and CDR2 SVGIG (reference sequence). The V and J ends lost 4 bases and 4 bases, in that order; junction bases with no gene match: 12. CDR3 length: 15 residues. The CDR3 reads CAWKRPGQQLYGYTF. As DNA, the CDR3 is TGTGCCTGGAAAAGGCCGGGACAGCAACTCTATGGCTACACCTTC. Drawing the rest from reference TRBV30 and TRBJ1-2, the complete variable domain is SQTIHQWPATLVQPVGSPLSLECTVEGTSNPNLYWYRQAAGRGLQLLFYSVGIGQISSEVPQNLSASRPQDRQFILSSKKLLLSDSGFYLCAWKRPGQQLYGYTFGSGTRLTVV.

This clone has just a few counts. In DNA, the CDR3 is TGTGCCAGCAGCTTAAGTACAGCTAATGAAAAACTGTTTTTT. As protein: CASSLSTANEKLFF. The chain joins TRBV11-2 to TRBJ1-4; D remains unclear. CDR1 SGHAT and CDR2 FQNNGV come from the germline V gene. There are 14 residues in the CDR3. V was pared by 2 bases and J by 3 bases, with 7 bases between.

The J gene is TRBJ1-3, the V gene TRBV11-2, with a possible D match to TRBD1 (6 bases). This CDR3 is built from 16 residues. Germline assignment: CDR1 SGHAT and CDR2 FQNNGV. V was pared by 2 bases and J by 2 bases, with 13 bases between. For the CDR3, the DNA is TGTGCCAGCAGCTTATTACAGGGAATTACTGGAAACACCATATATTTT. It translates to CASSLLQGITGNTIYF.

This clone was seen only a few times. The genes are TRBV5-1 and TRBJ1-2; 7 bases line up with TRBD1. The CDR3 totals 15 residues. In germline, CDR1 is SGHRS, CDR2 YFSETQ. J gave up 0 bases and V 3 bases, and 5 bases lay outside the gene matches. The CDR3 sequence: CASSSKTGSNYGYTF. Written as DNA, the CDR3 is TGCGCCAGCAGCTCAAAGACAGGGTCTAACTATGGCTACACCTTC.

This clone has just a few counts. V is TRBV2 and J is TRBJ1-4; tentatively, D is TRBD1 (5 bases). There are 12 residues in the CDR3. Per germline, CDR1 SNHLY and CDR2 FYNNEI. V lost 6 bases and J lost 10, with 12 bases in between. CDR3 in amino acids: CASRPDRGKLFF. CDR3 DNA: TGTGCCAGCAGACCTGATAGGGGAAAACTGTTTTTT.

The genes are TRBV5-1 and TRBJ1-5; TRBD1 matches 8 bases. The CDR3 loop spans 17 amino acids. The V gene end was trimmed by 4 bases and the J gene end by 0 bases; junction bases not matched to a gene: 9. Looked up from germline, CDR1 is SGHRS and CDR2 is YFSETQ. Written as DNA, the CDR3 is TGCGCCAGCAGCCCGGGACAGGACTTTTATAGCAATCAGCCCCAGCATTTT. Its translation: CASSPGQDFYSNQPQHF.

The rearrangement uses TRBV3-1 (or the pseudogene TRBV3-2) and TRBJ2-7; D may be TRBD1 (6 bases). The V end was cut by 10 bases, the J end by 2 bases, with 12 bases between. Germline CDR1 and CDR2: LGHDT and YNNKEL (reference sequence). There are 12 residues in the CDR3. CDR3 in DNA: TGTGCCACAGTGGACAGTGCCTACGAGCAGTACTTC. Translating it yields CATVDSAYEQYF.

This rearrangement joins TRBV28 to TRBJ2-1, with 12 bases that match TRBD2. Germline V gene sequence: CDR1 MDHEN, CDR2 SYDVKM. V shed 6 bases, J shed 6 bases, and the junction held 6 bases outside the gene matches. The CDR3 has 15 amino acids. CDR3: CASRTSGSRSNEQFF. DNA for the CDR3: TGTGCCAGCAGGACTAGCGGGAGTAGGTCCAATGAGCAGTTCTTC.

The chain uses TRBV19 and TRBJ2-5, with 8 bases lining up with TRBD1. CDR1 is LNHDA, CDR2 SQIVND, per germline (reference sequence). This CDR3 is 15 amino acids long. Losses at the gene ends were 6 bases for V and 1 base for J; bases not matched to a gene: 7. The CDR3 DNA reads TGTGCCAGTAGACGGGACAGGAGTCTCCAAGAGACCCAGTACTTC. It specifies CASRRDRSLQETQYF.

J is TRBJ1-5 and V is TRBV4-1, with unresolved D. The CDR3 is 15 residues long. Per the germline V gene, CDR1 is MGHRA and CDR2 is YSYEKL. The V and J ends lost 0 bases and 4 bases respectively, with 10 bases between them. In DNA form, the CDR3 reads TGCGCCAGCAGCCAAGATCGCGCAGGAAATCAGCCCCAGCATTTT. This translates into CASSQDRAGNQPQHF.

The chain joins TRBV7-6 to TRBJ2-1; 9 bases align to TRBD2. V lost 5 bases and J lost 7; bases outside the gene matches: 12. CDR3 size: 16 residues. CDR1 is SGHVS, CDR2 FNYEAQ, per germline. Here the CDR3 reads CASSEEGSSGINEQFF. The CDR3, as DNA: TGTGCCAGCAGCGAAGAGGGGTCTAGCGGGATAAATGAGCAGTTCTTC.

The chain recombines TRBV3-1 (or the pseudogene TRBV3-2) with TRBJ1-2; 8 bases map to TRBD1. The germline V gene has CDR1 LGHDT and CDR2 YNNKEL (reference sequence). Trimming at V came to 0 bases and at J to 6 bases, leaving 9 bases not matched to a gene. The CDR3 is 16 amino acids. The DNA of the CDR3 is TGTGCCAGCAGCCAAGATAGGCCAGGGGGCGCGGATGGCTACACCTTC. Amino acid sequence: CASSQDRPGGADGYTF.

The J gene is TRBJ2-7, the V gene TRBV7-6; the match to TRBD1 covers 7 bases. CDR3 size: 15 residues. The V gene's germline CDR1 is SGHVS and CDR2 FNYEAQ. V shed 5 bases, J shed 2 bases, and the junction held 9 bases outside the gene matches. CDR3 residues: CASSPSRQGTYEQYF. The CDR3 DNA follows: TGTGCCAGCAGCCCTAGCCGACAGGGAACCTACGAGCAGTACTTC. Together with reference TRBV7-6 and TRBJ2-7, the CDR3 gives the full variable domain: GAGVSQSPRYKVTKRGQDVALRCDPISGHVSLYWYRQALGQGPEFLTYFNYEAQQDKSGLPNDRFSAERPEGSISTLTIQRTEQRDSAMYRCASSPSRQGTYEQYFGPGTRLTVT.

Here the CDR3 reads CASSQDRGRGVGANVLTF. Written as DNA, the CDR3 is TGTGCCAGTAGTCAGGACAGGGGGCGAGGTGTTGGGGCCAACGTCCTGACTTTC. The V gene is TRBV19, the J gene TRBJ2-6; 11 bases map to TRBD1. This CDR3 contains 18 residues. Trimming at V came to 5 bases and at J to 3 bases, leaving 9 bases not matched to a gene. Germline-derived CDR1 and CDR2 are LNHDA and SQIVND (reference sequence). Filled out from reference TRBV19 and TRBJ2-6, the complete variable domain reads DGGITQSPKYLFRKEGQNVTLSCEQNLNHDAMYWYRQDPGQGLRLIYYSQIVNDFQKGDIAEGYSVSREKKESFPLTVTSAQKNPTAFYLCASSQDRGRGVGANVLTFGAGSRLTVL.

The chain is built from TRBV28 and TRBJ2-5, with 7 nucleotides matching TRBD1. The germline V gene encodes CDR1 MDHEN and CDR2 SYDVKM. V was pared by 5 bases and J by 6 bases, with 12 bases of the junction left unmatched. The CDR3 is made up of 15 amino acids. The CDR3 sequence is CASSPPGFRGKTQYF. The CDR3 nucleotides are TGTGCCAGCAGTCCCCCTGGGTTCAGGGGGAAGACCCAGTACTTC.

This clone was counted at least ten times. The chain links TRBV5-1 to TRBJ2-1, with 8 positions matching TRBD2. Losses at the gene ends were 3 bases for V and 6 bases for J; bases not matched to a gene: 5. The V gene's germline CDR1 is SGHRS and CDR2 YFSETQ. The CDR3 extends over 14 amino acids. CDR3: CASSSGTRFNEQFF. In nucleotides, the CDR3 is TGCGCCAGCAGCTCCGGGACTAGGTTCAATGAGCAGTTCTTC. Complete variable domain (other parts from reference TRBV5-1 and TRBJ2-1): KAGVTQTPRYLIKTRGQQVTLSCSPISGHRSVSWYQQTPGQGLQFLFEYFSETQRNKGNFPGRFSGRQFSNSRSEMNVSTLELGDSALYLCASSSGTRFNEQFFGPGTRLTVL.

CDR3 in DNA: TGTGCCAGCAGCTTAGGAAAACAGGGTCGCGCCGATCAGCCCCAGCATTTT. As protein: CASSLGKQGRADQPQHF. The V and J genes are TRBV7-6 and TRBJ1-5; D is possibly TRBD1 (6 bases). Per germline, CDR1 SGHVS and CDR2 FNYEAQ. The CDR3 is made up of 17 amino acids. The V and J ends lost 1 base and 5 bases respectively, with 18 bases between them.

The rearrangement links TRBV6-1 to TRBJ1-4, with D possibly matching TRBD1 (5 bases). From germline, CDR1 is MNHNS and CDR2 SASEGT. This CDR3 comprises 16 residues. Trimming cost V 1 base and J 3 bases, with 12 bases left between them. The CDR3 coding sequence is TGTGCCAGCAGTGAAGAGGGGTATGGAGCTAATGAAAAACTGTTTTTT. Translating it yields CASSEEGYGANEKLFF.

The chain uses TRBV11-2 and TRBJ1-1; TRBD1 might be the D (6 bases). The length of the CDR3 is 13 residues. CDR1 and CDR2 (germline): SGHAT, FQNNGV. Trimming took 4 bases from V and 11 from J, leaving 17 bases between them. In DNA, the CDR3 is TGTGCCAGCAGCTCGGGGGGGCTTCGCGAGGCTTTCTTT. Translating it yields CASSSGGLREAFF.

This chain joins TRBV7-3 and TRBJ2-7; D uncertain. The CDR3 has 15 amino acids. Germline lookup yields CDR1 SGHTA and CDR2 FQGTGA. V was pared by 1 base and J by 5 bases, with 15 bases between. The CDR3 DNA follows: TGTGCCAGCAGCTTAAGCCCCACGAGGTCCAACGAGCAGTACTTC. Protein sequence: CASSLSPTRSNEQYF.